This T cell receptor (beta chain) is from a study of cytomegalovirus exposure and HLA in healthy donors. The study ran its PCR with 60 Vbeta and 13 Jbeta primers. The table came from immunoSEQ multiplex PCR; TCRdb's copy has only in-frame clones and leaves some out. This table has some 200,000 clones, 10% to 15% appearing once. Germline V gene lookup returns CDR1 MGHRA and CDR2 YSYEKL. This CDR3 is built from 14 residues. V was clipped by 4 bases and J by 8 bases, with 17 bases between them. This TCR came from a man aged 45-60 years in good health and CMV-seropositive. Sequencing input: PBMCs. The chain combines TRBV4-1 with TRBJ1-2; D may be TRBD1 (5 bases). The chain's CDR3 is CASSPTGLEGGYTF. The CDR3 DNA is TGCGCCAGCAGCCCCACGGGACTCGAAGGCGGCTACACCTTC.